These 12 T cell receptor beta chains were sequenced from one sample in a study of T and B cells in COVID-19 patients. BIOMED2 TRB-A/B primer pools were used in multiplex TRB PCR. Via MiXCR, TCRdb re-called the multiplex PCR reads, giving one row per CDR3 protein. Altogether 9,900 or so distinct CDR3 sequences are present, around 27% being singletons, with the ten largest covering around 29%. Each TRB amplification used about 230-550 ng of genomic DNA from blood. Sample: blood. These receptors originate from a human donor who had recovered from COVID-19.

The CDR3 DNA follows: TGTGCCACCCGACAGGGATGGAACACTGAAGCTTTCTTT. Protein: CATRQGWNTEAFF. The rearrangement uses TRBV6-2 or TRBV6-3 and TRBJ1-1, with 7 bases fitting TRBD1. The germline gives CDR1 MNHEY, CDR2 SVGEGT. J lost 1 base, V lost 10 bases, and 6 bases had no gene match. The CDR3 extends over 13 amino acids.

By share, this clonotype ranks as medium-sized. The chain's CDR3 is CASSLGTSADTQYF. The CDR3 coding sequence is TGTGCCAGCAGCCTAGGGACTAGCGCAGATACGCAGTATTTT. V is TRBV12-3 or TRBV12-4 and J is TRBJ2-3; 10 bases agree with TRBD2. The ends lost 6 bases at V and 4 bases at J; junction bases unmatched: 4. The CDR3 length is 14 residues.

As to this clonotype: Its ends do not fully match the called genes, so a read error is possible. This chain connects TRBV7-9 to TRBJ2-3; D is possibly TRBD1 or TRBD2 (5 bases each). The length of the CDR3 is 13 residues. CDR1 and CDR2 (germline): SEHNR, FQNEAQ (reference sequence). This CDR3 is CASNLGTTDTQYF. CDR3 nucleotide sequence: TGTGCCAGCAACTTAGGGACGACAGATACGCAGTATTTT.

This chain joins TRBV28 and TRBJ1-2, with D maybe TRBD1 (5 bases). The CDR3 has 16 amino acids. V shed 4 bases and J shed 1 base, with 16 bases lying between them. CDR1 and CDR2 (germline): MDHEN, SYDVKM. The CDR3 here is CASSSTDLNRNYGYTF. As DNA, the CDR3 is TGTGCCAGCAGTTCGACAGATTTGAATCGTAACTATGGCTACACCTTC.

V gene TRBV29-1 combines with J gene TRBJ2-5; the D call may be TRBD1 or TRBD2 (5 bases each). The germline V gene encodes CDR1 SQVTM and CDR2 ANQGSEA. This CDR3 contains 13 residues. V lost 5 bases and J lost 4, with 14 bases in between. CDR3 amino acids: CSVQATGLETQYF. The CDR3 DNA reads TGCAGCGTTCAGGCCACGGGGCTAGAGACCCAGTACTTC. The whole variable domain, filled in from reference TRBV29-1 and TRBJ2-5, reads SAVISQKPSRDICQRGTSLTIQCQVDSQVTMMFWYRQQPGQSLTLIATANQGSEATYESGFVIDKFPISRPNLTFSTLTVSNMSPEDSSIYLCSVQATGLETQYFGPGTRLLVL.

Comments on this clonotype: A much larger clone sits a single nucleotide away, making a read error possible. The CDR3, as DNA: TGTGCCAGCTCACCTGGACAGGGGCTGGGCAAGGGCGAGCAGTGCTTC. It codes for CASSPGQGLGKGEQCF. V usage is TRBV18 and J usage is TRBJ2-6; 9 nucleotides agree with TRBD1. This CDR3 has 16 amino acids. Germline-derived CDR1 and CDR2 are KGHSH and LQKENI.

The sample holds many counts of this clonotype. This sequence joins TRBV6-5 and TRBJ1-6, with D perhaps TRBD1 (5 bases). Looked up from germline, CDR1 is MNHEY and CDR2 is SVGAGI. This CDR3 contains 15 residues. Trimming took off 7 bases at V and 0 bases at J, with 10 bases between the two ends. The CDR3 loop is CASTTGGSYNSPLHF. As DNA, the CDR3 is TGTGCCAGCACCACCGGGGGCTCCTATAATTCACCCCTCCACTTT.

This clonotype was found a few times. The chain has TRBV6-5 and TRBJ1-2; D gene uncertain. CDR3 size: 15 residues. Germline lookup yields CDR1 MNHEY and CDR2 SVGAGI. Between the trimmed V and J ends, which lost 6 bases and 5 bases, there was a span of 19 bases. CDR3 bases: TGTGCCAGCAGCCCCCGAGAGTGGTTCCGGTATGGCTACACCTTC. Its translation: CASSPREWFRYGYTF.

The chain combines TRBV5-4 with TRBJ2-4; the D is unclear. Germline V gene lookup returns CDR1 SGHNT and CDR2 YYREEE (reference sequence). Trimming took 5 bases from V and 10 from J, leaving 7 bases between them. The CDR3 spans 10 residues. CDR3 DNA sequence: TGTGCCAGCAGTGTAGGTATTCAGTACTTC. Translating gives CASSVGIQYF. Variable domain in full (rest from reference TRBV5-4 and TRBJ2-4): ETGVTQSPTHLIKTRGQQVTLRCSSQSGHNTVSWYQQALGQGPQFIFQYYREEENGRGNFPPRFSGLQFPNYSSELNVNALELDDSALYLCASSVGIQYFGAGTRLSVL.

This clonotype is labeled as medium-sized (0.01 to 0.1%). This sequence joins TRBV29-1 and TRBJ1-5, with 7 bases fitting TRBD1. The CDR3 runs 14 residues. Trimming cost V 4 bases and J 1 base; bases outside gene matches: 4. Germline V CDR1 and CDR2: SQVTM, ANQGSEA. The CDR3 loop reads CSVGTGVSNQPQHF. The CDR3 coding sequence is TGCAGCGTTGGGACAGGTGTAAGCAATCAGCCCCAGCATTTT.

In this sample, this clonotype is medium-sized (0.01 to 0.1%). The rearrangement joins TRBV29-1 to TRBJ2-3, with no clear D. The V and J ends lost 8 bases and 5 bases respectively, with 11 bases between them. This CDR3 has 11 residues. CDR1 SQVTM and CDR2 ANQGSEA come from the germline V gene. The CDR3 DNA reads TGCAGCTCTGGGCCCGGAGATACGCAGTATTTT. This translates into CSSGPGDTQYF.

CDR3 region: CASSQGTSGETQYF. The CDR3 region has the DNA TGCGCCAGCAGCCAAGGGACTAGCGGAGAGACCCAGTACTTC. V gene TRBV4-3 combines with J gene TRBJ2-5; 10 bases map to TRBD2. V was pared by 1 base and J by 4 bases, with 0 bases of the junction left unmatched. Germline V gene sequence: CDR1 LGHNA, CDR2 YSLEER. The CDR3 totals 14 residues.